These T cell receptor beta chains were read from a single sample in a study of shared clonotypes between healthy human individuals. Libraries were prepared by immunoSEQ multiplex PCR; TCRdb keeps only in-frame clonotypes and omits some of them. The sample includes a few hundred thousand clones, more than 95% of them seen just once. The sequenced sample consisted of naive CD4+ T cells sorted from blood. All receptors come from a woman in her thirties in good health. Each CDR3 is given with its conserved first and last residue. Each record gives: CDR3 DNA, CDR3 protein, V gene, J gene, clone size, D gene. D genes are given only for firm matches. Clone size is stated in some rows and not others, as once, few, many or a class when expanded.

TGTGCCAGTAGTATCACGGGAGGGCCGGTCTCCTACGAGCAGTACTTC	CASSITGGPVSYEQYF	TRBV19	TRBJ2-7	.	TRBD2
TGTGCCAGCAGCCCGCCCCAGATGGGTTTCTATGAGCAGTTCTTC	CASSPPQMGFYEQFF	TRBV13	TRBJ2-1	.	.
TGTGCCAGCAGCTTAATAGGTCGGGACTACGAGCAGTACTTC	CASSLIGRDYEQYF	TRBV7-8	TRBJ2-7	.	.
TGTGCCAGCAGGGTGACTAGCGGGAACGAGCAGTACTTC	CASRVTSGNEQYF	TRBV5-6	TRBJ2-7	.	TRBD2
TGTGCCATGGACTCCGGCCCCCTGTTAAGGGCCAACGTCCTGACTTTC	CAMDSGPLLRANVLTF	TRBV7-9	TRBJ2-6	.	.
TGTGCCAGCAGTTTTACTAGCGGGAGCGGCAGCGAGCAGTACTTC	CASSFTSGSGSEQYF	TRBV27	TRBJ2-7	.	TRBD2
TGTGCCAGCTCACTATGGGACAGTACTATGAACACTGAAGCTTTCTTT	CASSLWDSTMNTEAFF	TRBV18	TRBJ1-1	.	TRBD1
TGTGCCAGCTCACAGACTAGCACAGATACGCAGTATTTT	CASSQTSTDTQYF	TRBV18	TRBJ2-3	.	.
TGTGCCAGCAGTGACCGGGACAGGGTTCCCGAGCAGTACTTC	CASSDRDRVPEQYF	TRBV25-1	TRBJ2-7	.	TRBD1
TGTGCCAGCAGGAGGGGACTAGCGGGAGGAAGGAGACAAGAGACCCAGTACTTC	CASRRGLAGGRRQETQYF	TRBV9	TRBJ2-5	.	TRBD2
TGCGCCAGCAGCCCTGGGGCCAACGTCCTGACTTTC	CASSPGANVLTF	TRBV4-1	TRBJ2-6	.	.
TGCGCCAGCAGCTTGGTCAGGGGCCATAATTCACCCCTCCACTTT	CASSLVRGHNSPLHF	TRBV5-1	TRBJ1-6	.	.
TGTGCCAGCAGCTTGGGCGGCAACCCTGGGGCCAACGTCCTGACTTTC	CASSLGGNPGANVLTF	TRBV5-4	TRBJ2-6	.	.
TGTGCCATCAGTGAGTCTGCACCCTCTGGAAACACCATATATTTT	CAISESAPSGNTIYF	TRBV10-3	TRBJ1-3	.	.
TGTGCCAGCAGCTTCGGGACTAGCGGGAGTCGGTACAATGAGCAGTTCTTC	CASSFGTSGSRYNEQFF	TRBV11-2	TRBJ2-1	once	TRBD2
TGCAGTGCTAGACCGAACACTGAAGCTTTCTTT	CSARPNTEAFF	TRBV20-1	TRBJ1-1	.	.
TGTGCCAGCAGTTATAAAGCGGGAGTGGGCCCCTACGAGCAGTACTTC	CASSYKAGVGPYEQYF	TRBV27	TRBJ2-7	.	TRBD2
TGTGCCAGCAGCGTAGACAGCCACAATGAGCAGTTCTTC	CASSVDSHNEQFF	TRBV5-4	TRBJ2-1	.	.
TGTGCCAGCAGCGTAGAGGGGGGGCTAGCGGGAGCAGATACGCAGTATTTT	CASSVEGGLAGADTQYF	TRBV9	TRBJ2-3	.	TRBD2
TGTGCCAGCAGTTACTCGACACTAGCGGGCTCCTACGAGCAGTACTTC	CASSYSTLAGSYEQYF	TRBV6-5	TRBJ2-7	.	TRBD2